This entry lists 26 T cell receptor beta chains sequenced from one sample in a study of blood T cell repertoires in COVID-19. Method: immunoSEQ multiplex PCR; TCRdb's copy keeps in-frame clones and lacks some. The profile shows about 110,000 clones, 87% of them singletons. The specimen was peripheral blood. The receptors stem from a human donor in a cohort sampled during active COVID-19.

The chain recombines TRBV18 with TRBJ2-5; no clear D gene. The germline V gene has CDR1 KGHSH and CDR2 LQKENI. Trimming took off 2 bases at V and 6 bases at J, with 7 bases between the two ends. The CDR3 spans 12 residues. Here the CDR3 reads CASSPEEKTQYF. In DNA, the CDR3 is TGTGCCAGCTCACCAGAGGAGAAGACCCAGTACTTC.

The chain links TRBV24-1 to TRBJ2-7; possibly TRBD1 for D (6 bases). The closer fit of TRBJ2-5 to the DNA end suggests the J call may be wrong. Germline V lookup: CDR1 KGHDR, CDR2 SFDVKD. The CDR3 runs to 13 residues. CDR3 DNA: TGTGCCACCAGTGATCGCAGGGGAGAGACCCAGTACTTC. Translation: CATSDRRGETQYF.

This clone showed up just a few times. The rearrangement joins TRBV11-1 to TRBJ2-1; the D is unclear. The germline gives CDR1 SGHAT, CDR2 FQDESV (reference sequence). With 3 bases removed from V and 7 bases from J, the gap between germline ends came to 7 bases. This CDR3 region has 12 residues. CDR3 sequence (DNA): TGTGCCAGCAGCTTTAACGGGAATGAGCAGTTCTTC. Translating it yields CASSFNGNEQFF.

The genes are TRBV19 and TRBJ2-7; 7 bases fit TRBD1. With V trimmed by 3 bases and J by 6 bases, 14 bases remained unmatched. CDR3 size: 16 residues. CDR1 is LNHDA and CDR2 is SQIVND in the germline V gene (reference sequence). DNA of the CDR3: TGTGCCAGTAGTATGAGGTCGGCCAGGGGGAGCAGCGAGCAGTACTTC. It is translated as CASSMRSARGSSEQYF.

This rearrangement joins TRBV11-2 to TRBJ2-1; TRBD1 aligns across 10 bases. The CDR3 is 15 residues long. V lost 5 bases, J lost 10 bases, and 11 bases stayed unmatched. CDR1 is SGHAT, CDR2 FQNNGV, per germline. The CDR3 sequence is CASSPSRQGAWEQFF. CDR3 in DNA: TGTGCCAGCAGCCCCTCCCGACAGGGGGCATGGGAGCAGTTCTTC.

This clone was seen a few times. The CDR3 DNA sequence: TGCAGCGTTTTAGACAGGGCCCAAAATGAGCAGTTCTTC. Its translation: CSVLDRAQNEQFF. The chain carries TRBV29-1 and TRBJ2-1, with 7 bases fitting TRBD1. The CDR3 consists of 13 residues. Losses at the gene ends were 5 bases for V and 7 bases for J; bases not matched to a gene: 8. Germline CDR1 SQVTM, CDR2 ANQGSEA.

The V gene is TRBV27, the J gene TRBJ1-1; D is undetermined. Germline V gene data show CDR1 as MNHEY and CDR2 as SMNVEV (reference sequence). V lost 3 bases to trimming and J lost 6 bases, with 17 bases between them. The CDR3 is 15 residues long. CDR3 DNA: TGTGCCAGCAGTTTGAGGGTCAGGTTCTCATCTGAAGCTTTCTTT. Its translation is CASSLRVRFSSEAFF.

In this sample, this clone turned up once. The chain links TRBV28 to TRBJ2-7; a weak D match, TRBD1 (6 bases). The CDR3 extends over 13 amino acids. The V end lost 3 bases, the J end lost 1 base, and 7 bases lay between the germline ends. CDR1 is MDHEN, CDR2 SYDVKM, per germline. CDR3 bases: TGTGCCAGCAGTTTTCAGGGGTCCTACGAGCAGTACTTC. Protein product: CASSFQGSYEQYF.

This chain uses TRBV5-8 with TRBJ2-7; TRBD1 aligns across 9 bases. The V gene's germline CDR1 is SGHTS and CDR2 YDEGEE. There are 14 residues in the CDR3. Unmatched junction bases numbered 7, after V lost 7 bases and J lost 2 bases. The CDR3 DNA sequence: TGTGCCAGCTCTCAGGGGACAGGGCCCTACGAGCAGTACTTC. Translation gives CASSQGTGPYEQYF.

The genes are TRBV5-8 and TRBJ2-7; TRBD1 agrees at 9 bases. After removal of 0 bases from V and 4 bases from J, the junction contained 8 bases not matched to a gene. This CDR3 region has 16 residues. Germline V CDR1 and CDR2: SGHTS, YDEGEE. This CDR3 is CASSLAQDRGPYEQYF. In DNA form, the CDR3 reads TGTGCCAGCAGCTTGGCTCAGGACAGGGGCCCTTACGAGCAGTACTTC.

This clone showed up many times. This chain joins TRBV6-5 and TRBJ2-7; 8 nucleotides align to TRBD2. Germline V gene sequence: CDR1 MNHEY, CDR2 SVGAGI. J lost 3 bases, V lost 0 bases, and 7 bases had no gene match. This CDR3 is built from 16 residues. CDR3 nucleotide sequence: TGTGCCAGCAGTTACTCGGGAGCGGGAGTCCTCTACGAGCAGTACTTC. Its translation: CASSYSGAGVLYEQYF.

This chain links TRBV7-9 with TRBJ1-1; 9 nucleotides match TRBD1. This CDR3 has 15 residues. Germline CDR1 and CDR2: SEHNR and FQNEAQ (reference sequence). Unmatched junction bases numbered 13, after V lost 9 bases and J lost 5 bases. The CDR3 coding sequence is TGTGCCAGTACTAAGGACAGGGGAAAACGGACTGAAGCTTTCTTT. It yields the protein CASTKDRGKRTEAFF. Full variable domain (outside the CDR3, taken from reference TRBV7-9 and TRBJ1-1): DTGVSQNPRHKITKRGQNVTFRCDPISEHNRLYWYRQTLGQGPEFLTYFQNEAQLEKSRLLSDRFSAERPKGSFSTLEIQRTEQGDSAMYLCASTKDRGKRTEAFFGQGTRLTVV.

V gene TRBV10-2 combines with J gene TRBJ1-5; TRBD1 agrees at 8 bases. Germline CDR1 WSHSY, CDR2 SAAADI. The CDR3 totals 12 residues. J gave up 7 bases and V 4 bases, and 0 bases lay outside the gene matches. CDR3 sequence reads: CASSAGGQPQHF. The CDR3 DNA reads TGCGCCAGCAGTGCAGGGGGCCAGCCCCAGCATTTT.

The CDR3 DNA follows: TGTGCCAGCAGTCCCCTCGGGACTAGCGGGGGCCAATGGAATGAGCAGTTCTTC. This sequence encodes CASSPLGTSGGQWNEQFF. The gene calls are TRBV6-6 and TRBJ2-1, with 14 bases matching TRBD2. Germline V gene lookup returns CDR1 MNHNY and CDR2 SVGAGI (reference sequence). The trim removed 5 bases at V and 7 bases at J, leaving 13 bases unmatched. The CDR3 is 18 residues long.

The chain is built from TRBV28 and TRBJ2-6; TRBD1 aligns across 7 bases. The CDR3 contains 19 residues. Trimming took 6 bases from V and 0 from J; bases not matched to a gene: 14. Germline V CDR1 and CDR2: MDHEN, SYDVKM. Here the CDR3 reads CASRRPTGDSRSGANVLTF. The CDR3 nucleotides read TGTGCCAGCAGACGCCCTACAGGGGATTCTCGCTCTGGGGCCAACGTCCTGACTTTC.

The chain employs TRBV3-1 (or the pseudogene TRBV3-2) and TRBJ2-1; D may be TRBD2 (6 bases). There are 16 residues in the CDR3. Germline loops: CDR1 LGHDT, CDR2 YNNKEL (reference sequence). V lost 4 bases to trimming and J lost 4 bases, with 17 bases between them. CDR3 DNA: TGTGCCAGCAGCCCCCCAACCGGGACTTATTACAATGAGCAGTTCTTC. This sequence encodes CASSPPTGTYYNEQFF.

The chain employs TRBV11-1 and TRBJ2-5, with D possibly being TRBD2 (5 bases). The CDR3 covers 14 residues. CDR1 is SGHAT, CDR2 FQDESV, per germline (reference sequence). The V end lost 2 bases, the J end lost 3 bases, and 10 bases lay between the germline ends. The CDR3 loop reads CASSLLIGKETQYF. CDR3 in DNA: TGTGCCAGCAGCTTATTGATCGGGAAAGAGACCCAGTACTTC. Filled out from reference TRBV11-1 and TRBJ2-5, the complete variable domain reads EAEVAQSPRYKITEKSQAVAFWCDPISGHATLYWYRQILGQGPELLVQFQDESVVDDSQLPKDRFSAERLKGVDSTLKIQPAELGDSAMYLCASSLLIGKETQYFGPGTRLLVL.

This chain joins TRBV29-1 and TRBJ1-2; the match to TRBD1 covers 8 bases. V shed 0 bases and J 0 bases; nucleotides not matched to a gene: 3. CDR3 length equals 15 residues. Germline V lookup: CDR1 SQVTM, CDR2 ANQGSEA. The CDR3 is CSVEDWTGPNYGYTF. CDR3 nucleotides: TGCAGCGTTGAAGATTGGACAGGGCCTAACTATGGCTACACCTTC.

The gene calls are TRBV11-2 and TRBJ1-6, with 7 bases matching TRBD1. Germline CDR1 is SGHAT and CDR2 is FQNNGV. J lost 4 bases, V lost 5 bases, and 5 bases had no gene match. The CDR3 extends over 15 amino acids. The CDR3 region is CASSGRQGYNSPLHF. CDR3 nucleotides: TGTGCCAGCAGCGGAAGACAGGGATATAATTCACCCCTCCACTTT.

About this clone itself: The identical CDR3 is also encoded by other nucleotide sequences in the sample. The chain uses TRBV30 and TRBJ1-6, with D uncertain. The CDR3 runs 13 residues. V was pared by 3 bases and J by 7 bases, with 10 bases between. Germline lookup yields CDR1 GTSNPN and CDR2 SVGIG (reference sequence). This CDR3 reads CAWRGAGNSPLHF. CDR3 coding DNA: TGTGCCTGGAGGGGCGCCGGCAATTCACCCCTCCACTTT.

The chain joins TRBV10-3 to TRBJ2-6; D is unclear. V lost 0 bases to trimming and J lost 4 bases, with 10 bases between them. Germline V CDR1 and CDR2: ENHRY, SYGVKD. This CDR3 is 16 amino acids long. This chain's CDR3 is CAISESQLWGANVLTF. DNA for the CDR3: TGTGCCATCAGTGAGTCGCAACTCTGGGGGGCCAACGTCCTGACTTTC.

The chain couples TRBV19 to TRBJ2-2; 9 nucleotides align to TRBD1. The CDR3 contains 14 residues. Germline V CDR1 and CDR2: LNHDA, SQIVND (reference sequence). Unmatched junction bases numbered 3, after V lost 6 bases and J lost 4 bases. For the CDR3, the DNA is TGTGCCAGTAGAGGGACAGGGACCACCGGGGAGCTGTTTTTT. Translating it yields CASRGTGTTGELFF.

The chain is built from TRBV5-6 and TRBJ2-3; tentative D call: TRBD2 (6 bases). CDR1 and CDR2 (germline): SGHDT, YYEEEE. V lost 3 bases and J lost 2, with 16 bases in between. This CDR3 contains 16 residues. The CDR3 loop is CASSWGGNAYTDTQYF. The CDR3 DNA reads TGTGCCAGCAGCTGGGGCGGGAACGCCTACACAGATACGCAGTATTTT.

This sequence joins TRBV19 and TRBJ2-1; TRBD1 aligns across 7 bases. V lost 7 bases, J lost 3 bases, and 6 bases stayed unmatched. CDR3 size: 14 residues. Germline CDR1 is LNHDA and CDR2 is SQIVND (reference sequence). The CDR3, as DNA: TGTGCCAGTAAAGGTCGGGACAGCTACAATGAGCAGTTCTTC. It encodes CASKGRDSYNEQFF.

The DNA for the CDR3 is TGTGCCAGCGGTAGACTAGCGGGATCCAATGAGCAGTTCTTC. As protein: CASGRLAGSNEQFF. The gene calls are TRBV6-4 and TRBJ2-1; 11 bases map to TRBD2. Looked up from germline, CDR1 is MRHNA and CDR2 is SNTAGT. J was trimmed by 6 bases and V by 8 bases; bases with no gene match: 6. CDR3 size: 14 residues.

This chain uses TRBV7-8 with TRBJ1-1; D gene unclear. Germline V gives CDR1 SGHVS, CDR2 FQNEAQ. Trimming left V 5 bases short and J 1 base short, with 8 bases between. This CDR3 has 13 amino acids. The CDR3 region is CASSQSRNTEAFF. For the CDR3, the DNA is TGTGCCAGCAGCCAAAGTAGGAACACTGAAGCTTTCTTT.